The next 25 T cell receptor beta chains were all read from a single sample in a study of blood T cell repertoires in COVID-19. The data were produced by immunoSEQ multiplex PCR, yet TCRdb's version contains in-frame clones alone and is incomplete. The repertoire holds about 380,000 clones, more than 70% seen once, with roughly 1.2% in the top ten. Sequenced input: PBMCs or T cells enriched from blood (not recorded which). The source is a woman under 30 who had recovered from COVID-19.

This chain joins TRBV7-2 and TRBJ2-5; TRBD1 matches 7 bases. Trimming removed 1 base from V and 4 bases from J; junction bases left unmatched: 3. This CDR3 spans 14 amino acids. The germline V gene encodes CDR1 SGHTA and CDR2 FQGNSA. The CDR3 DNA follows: TGTGCCAGCAGCTTAGGAAAGGGGGCAGAGACCCAGTACTTC. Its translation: CASSLGKGAETQYF. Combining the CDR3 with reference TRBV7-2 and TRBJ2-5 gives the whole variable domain GAGVSQSPSNKVTEKGKDVELRCDPISGHTALYWYRQSLGQGLEFLIYFQGNSAPDKSGLPSDRFSAERTGGSVSTLTIQRTQQEDSAVYLCASSLGKGAETQYFGPGTRLLVL.

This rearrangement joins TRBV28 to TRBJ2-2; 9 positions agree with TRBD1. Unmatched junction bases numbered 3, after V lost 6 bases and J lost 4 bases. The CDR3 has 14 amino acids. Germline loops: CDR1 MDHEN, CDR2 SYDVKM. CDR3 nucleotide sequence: TGTGCCAGCAGAACAGGGGGCGTCACCGGGGAGCTGTTTTTT. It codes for CASRTGGVTGELFF. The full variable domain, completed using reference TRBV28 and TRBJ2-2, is DVKVTQSSRYLVKRTGEKVFLECVQDMDHENMFWYRQDPGLGLRLIYFSYDVKMKEKGDIPEGYSVSREKKERFSLILESASTNQTSMYLCASRTGGVTGELFFGEGSRLTVL.

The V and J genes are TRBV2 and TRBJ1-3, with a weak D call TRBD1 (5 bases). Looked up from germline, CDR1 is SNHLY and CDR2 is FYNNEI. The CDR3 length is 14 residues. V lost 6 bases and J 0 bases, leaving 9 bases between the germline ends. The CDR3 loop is CASRAGGSGNTIYF. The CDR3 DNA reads TGTGCCAGCAGGGCCGGGGGCTCTGGAAACACCATATATTTT.

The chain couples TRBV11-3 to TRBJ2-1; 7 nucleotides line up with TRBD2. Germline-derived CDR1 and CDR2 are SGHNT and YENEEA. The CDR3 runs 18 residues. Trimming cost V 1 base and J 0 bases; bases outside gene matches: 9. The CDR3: CASSLGTAGLRSYNEQFF. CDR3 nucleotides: TGTGCCAGCAGCTTAGGTACGGCGGGACTACGCTCCTACAATGAGCAGTTCTTC. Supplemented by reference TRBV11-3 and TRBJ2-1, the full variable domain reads EAGVVQSPRYKIIEKKQPVAFWCNPISGHNTLYWYLQNLGQGPELLIRYENEEAVDDSQLPKDRFSAERLKGVDSTLKIQPAELGDSAVYLCASSLGTAGLRSYNEQFFGPGTRLTVL.

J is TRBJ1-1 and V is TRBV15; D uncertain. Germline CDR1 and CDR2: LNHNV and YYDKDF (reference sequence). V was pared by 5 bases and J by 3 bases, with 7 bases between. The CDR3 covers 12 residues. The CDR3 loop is CATSPGYTEAFF. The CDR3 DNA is TGTGCCACCAGCCCAGGTTACACTGAAGCTTTCTTT.

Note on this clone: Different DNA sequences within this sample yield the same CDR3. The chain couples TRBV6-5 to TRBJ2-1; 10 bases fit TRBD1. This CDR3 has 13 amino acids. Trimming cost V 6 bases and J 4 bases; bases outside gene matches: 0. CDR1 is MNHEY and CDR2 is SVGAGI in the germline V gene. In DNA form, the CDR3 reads TGTGCCAGCAGGGGACAGGGGTACAATGAGCAGTTCTTC. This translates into CASRGQGYNEQFF.

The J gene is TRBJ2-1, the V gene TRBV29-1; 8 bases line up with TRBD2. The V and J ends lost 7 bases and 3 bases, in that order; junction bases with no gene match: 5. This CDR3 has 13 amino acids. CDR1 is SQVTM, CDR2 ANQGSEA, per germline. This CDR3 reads CSGRGGYYNEQFF. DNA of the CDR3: TGCAGCGGACGGGGGGGGTACTACAATGAGCAGTTCTTC.

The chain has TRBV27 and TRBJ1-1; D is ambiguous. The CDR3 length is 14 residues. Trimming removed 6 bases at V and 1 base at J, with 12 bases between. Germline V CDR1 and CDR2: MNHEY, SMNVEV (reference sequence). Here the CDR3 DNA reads TGTGCCAGCAGCTACCGACTGGAGAACACTGAAGCTTTCTTT. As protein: CASSYRLENTEAFF.

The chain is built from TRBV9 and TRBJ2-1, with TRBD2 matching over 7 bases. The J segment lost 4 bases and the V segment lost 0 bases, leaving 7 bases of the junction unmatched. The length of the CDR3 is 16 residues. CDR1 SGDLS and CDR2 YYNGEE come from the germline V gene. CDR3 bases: TGTGCCAGCAGCGTAGGGCTAGCGGCGATTTACAATGAGCAGTTCTTC. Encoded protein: CASSVGLAAIYNEQFF.

The CDR3 protein is CAWNIPSGLPGELFF. In DNA, the CDR3 is TGTGCCTGGAACATCCCCTCGGGGTTACCCGGGGAGCTGTTTTTT. The chain recombines TRBV30 with TRBJ2-2; a possible D gene is TRBD2 (5 bases). V lost 4 bases, J lost 6 bases, and 18 bases lay in between. CDR3 length: 15 amino acids. CDR1 GTSNPN and CDR2 SVGIG come from the germline V gene (reference sequence).

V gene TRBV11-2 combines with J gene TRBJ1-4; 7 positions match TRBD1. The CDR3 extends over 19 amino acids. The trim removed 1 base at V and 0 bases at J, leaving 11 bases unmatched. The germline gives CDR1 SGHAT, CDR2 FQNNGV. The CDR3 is CASSLVLYGTAATNEKLFF. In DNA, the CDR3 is TGTGCCAGCAGCTTAGTTTTATACGGGACAGCTGCAACTAATGAAAAACTGTTTTTT.

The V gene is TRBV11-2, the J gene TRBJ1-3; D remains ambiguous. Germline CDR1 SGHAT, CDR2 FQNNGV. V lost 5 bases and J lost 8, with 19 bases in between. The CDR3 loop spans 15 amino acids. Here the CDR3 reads CASSAYTNGKDTIYF. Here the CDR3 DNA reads TGTGCCAGCAGCGCCTACACCAACGGGAAAGACACCATATATTTT.

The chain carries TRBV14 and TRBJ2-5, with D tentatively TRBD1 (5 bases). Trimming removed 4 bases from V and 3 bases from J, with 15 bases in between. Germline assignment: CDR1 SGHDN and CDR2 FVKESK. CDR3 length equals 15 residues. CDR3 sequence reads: CASSRGGRVEETQYF. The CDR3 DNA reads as TGTGCCAGCAGCCGGGGCGGAAGGGTAGAAGAGACCCAGTACTTC. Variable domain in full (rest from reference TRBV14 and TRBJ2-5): EAGVTQFPSHSVIEKGQTVTLRCDPISGHDNLYWYRRVMGKEIKFLLHFVKESKQDESGMPNNRFLAERTGGTYSTLKVQPAELEDSGVYFCASSRGGRVEETQYFGPGTRLLVL.

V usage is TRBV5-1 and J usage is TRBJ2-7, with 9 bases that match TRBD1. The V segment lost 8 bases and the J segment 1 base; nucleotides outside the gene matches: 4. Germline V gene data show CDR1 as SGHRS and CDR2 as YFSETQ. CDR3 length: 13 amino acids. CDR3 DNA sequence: TGCGCCAGAGAGGACAGGGGATCCTACGAGCAGTACTTC. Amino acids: CAREDRGSYEQYF.

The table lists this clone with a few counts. CDR3 DNA sequence: TGTGCCAGCAGCACTACAGGGAGAACTGAAGCTTTCTTT. It encodes CASSTTGRTEAFF. The chain carries TRBV9 and TRBJ1-1; tentatively, D is TRBD1 (6 bases). The germline V gene encodes CDR1 SGDLS and CDR2 YYNGEE. The CDR3 length is 13 residues. With 4 bases removed from V and 5 bases from J, the gap between germline ends came to 12 bases.

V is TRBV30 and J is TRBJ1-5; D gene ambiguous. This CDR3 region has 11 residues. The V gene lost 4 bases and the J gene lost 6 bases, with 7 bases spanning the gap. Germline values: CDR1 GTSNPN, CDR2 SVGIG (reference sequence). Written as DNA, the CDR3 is TGTGCCTGGATAGCCTCTCAGCCCCAGCATTTT. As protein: CAWIASQPQHF.

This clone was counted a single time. The CDR3 DNA reads as TGTGCCAGCAGCCGACAAACCCTAACATCTGAAGCTTTCTTT. Translation gives CASSRQTLTSEAFF. V is TRBV27 and J is TRBJ1-1, with no clear D. The CDR3 loop spans 14 amino acids. Germline loops: CDR1 MNHEY, CDR2 SMNVEV (reference sequence). V lost 6 bases and J 6 bases, leaving 17 bases between the germline ends.

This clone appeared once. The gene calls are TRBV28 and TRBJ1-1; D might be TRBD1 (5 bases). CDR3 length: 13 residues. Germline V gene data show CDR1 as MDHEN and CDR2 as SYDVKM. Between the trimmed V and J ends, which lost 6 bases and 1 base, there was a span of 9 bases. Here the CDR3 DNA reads TGTGCCAGCAGACTCCAGGGGAACACTGAAGCTTTCTTT. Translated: CASRLQGNTEAFF.

CDR3 sequence reads: CASSLYDSPSGTGSYEQYF. CDR3 nucleotides: TGTGCCAGCAGTTTGTACGATTCCCCATCCGGGACAGGGTCCTACGAGCAGTACTTC. The V gene is TRBV27, the J gene TRBJ2-7; 9 nucleotides match TRBD1. This CDR3 spans 19 amino acids. The germline V gene encodes CDR1 MNHEY and CDR2 SMNVEV (reference sequence). The trim removed 3 bases at V and 1 base at J, leaving 16 bases unmatched.

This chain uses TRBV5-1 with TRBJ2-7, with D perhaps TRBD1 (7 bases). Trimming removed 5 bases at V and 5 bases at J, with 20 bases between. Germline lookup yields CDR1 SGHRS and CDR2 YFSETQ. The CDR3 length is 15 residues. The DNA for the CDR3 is TGCGCCAGCAGTTGGGGGGACAGAGGCATGAACGAGCAGTACTTC. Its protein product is CASSWGDRGMNEQYF.

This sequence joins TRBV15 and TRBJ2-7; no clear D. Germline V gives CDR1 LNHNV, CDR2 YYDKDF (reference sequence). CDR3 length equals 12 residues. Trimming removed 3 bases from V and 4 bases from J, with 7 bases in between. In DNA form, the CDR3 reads TGTGCCACCAGCAGCTTCGGGTACGAGCAGTACTTC. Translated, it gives CATSSFGYEQYF.

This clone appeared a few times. The CDR3 DNA is TGCGCCAGCAGCCAAGATGACAGATACTACAATGAGCAGTTCTTC. Translating gives CASSQDDRYYNEQFF. The chain couples TRBV4-1 to TRBJ2-1, with TRBD1 as a possible D gene (5 bases). CDR3 size: 15 residues. The germline V gene has CDR1 MGHRA and CDR2 YSYEKL. Trimming left V 0 bases short and J 3 bases short, with 9 bases between.

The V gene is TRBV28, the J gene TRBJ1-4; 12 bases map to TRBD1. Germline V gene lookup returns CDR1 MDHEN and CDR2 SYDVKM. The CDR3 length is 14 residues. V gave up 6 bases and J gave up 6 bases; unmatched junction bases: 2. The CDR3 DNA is TGTGCCAGCAGGGGGACAGGGGGCGATGAAAAACTGTTTTTT. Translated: CASRGTGGDEKLFF.

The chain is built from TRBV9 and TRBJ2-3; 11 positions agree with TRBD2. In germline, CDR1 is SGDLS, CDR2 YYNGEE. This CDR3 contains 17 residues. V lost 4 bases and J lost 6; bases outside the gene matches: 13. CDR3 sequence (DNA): TGTGCCAGCAGCCTCACGATACTAGCGGGGGAGGGGGATACGCAGTATTTT. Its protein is CASSLTILAGEGDTQYF. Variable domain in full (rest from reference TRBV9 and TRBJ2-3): DSGVTQTPKHLITATGQRVTLRCSPRSGDLSVYWYQQSLDQGLQFLIQYYNGEERAKGNILERFSAQQFPDLHSELNLSSLELGDSALYFCASSLTILAGEGDTQYFGPGTRLTVL.

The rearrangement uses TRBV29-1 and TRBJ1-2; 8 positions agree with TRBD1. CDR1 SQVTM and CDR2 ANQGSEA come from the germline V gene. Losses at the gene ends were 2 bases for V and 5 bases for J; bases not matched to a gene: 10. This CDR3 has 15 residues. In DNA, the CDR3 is TGCAGCGTTGAAATTGTTACAGGGGGTAGATATGGCTACACCTTC. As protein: CSVEIVTGGRYGYTF.